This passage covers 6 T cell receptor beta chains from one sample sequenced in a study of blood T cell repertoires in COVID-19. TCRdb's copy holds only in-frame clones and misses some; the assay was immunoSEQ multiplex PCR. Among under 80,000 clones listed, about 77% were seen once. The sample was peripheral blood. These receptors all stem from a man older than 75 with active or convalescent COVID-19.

CDR3 sequence: CASSSAAAQNTEAFF. DNA of the CDR3: TGTGCCAGCAGTTCCGCGGCAGCTCAGAACACTGAAGCTTTCTTT. The chain joins TRBV28 to TRBJ1-1; no clear D gene. Trimming removed 4 bases at V and 1 base at J, with 13 bases between. The germline V gene has CDR1 MDHEN and CDR2 SYDVKM. There are 15 residues in the CDR3.

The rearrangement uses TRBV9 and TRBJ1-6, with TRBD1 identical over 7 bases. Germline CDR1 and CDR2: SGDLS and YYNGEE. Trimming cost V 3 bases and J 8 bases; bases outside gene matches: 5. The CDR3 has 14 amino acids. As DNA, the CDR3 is TGTGCCAGCAGCGGACGGACAGGCGATTCACCCCTCCACTTT. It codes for CASSGRTGDSPLHF.

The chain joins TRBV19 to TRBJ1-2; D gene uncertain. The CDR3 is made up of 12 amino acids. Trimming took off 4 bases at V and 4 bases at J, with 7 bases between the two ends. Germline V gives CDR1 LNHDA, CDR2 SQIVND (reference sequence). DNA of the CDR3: TGTGCCAGTAGTAAAAACAGCTATGGCTACACCTTC. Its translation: CASSKNSYGYTF.

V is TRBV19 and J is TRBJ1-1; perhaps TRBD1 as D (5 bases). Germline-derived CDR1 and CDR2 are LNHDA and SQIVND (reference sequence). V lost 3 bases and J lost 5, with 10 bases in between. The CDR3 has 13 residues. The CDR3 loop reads CASSIVGRTEAFF. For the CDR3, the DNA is TGTGCCAGTAGTATCGTGGGGCGGACTGAAGCTTTCTTT.

This CDR3 is CSARDSNQPQHF. The CDR3 nucleotides are TGCAGCGCTAGAGACAGTAATCAGCCCCAGCATTTT. This chain links TRBV29-1 with TRBJ1-5, with D perhaps TRBD1 (5 bases). CDR1 and CDR2 from the germline V gene are SQVTM and ANQGSEA. Trimming stripped 7 bases from V and 4 bases from J, with 11 bases between. CDR3 size: 12 residues.

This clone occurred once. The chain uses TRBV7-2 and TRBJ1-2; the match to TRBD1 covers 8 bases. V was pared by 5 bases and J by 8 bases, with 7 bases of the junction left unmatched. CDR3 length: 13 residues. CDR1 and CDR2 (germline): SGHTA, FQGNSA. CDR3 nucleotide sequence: TGTGCCAGCAGCCTGGACAGGGAGCGGGGCTACACCTTC. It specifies CASSLDRERGYTF.